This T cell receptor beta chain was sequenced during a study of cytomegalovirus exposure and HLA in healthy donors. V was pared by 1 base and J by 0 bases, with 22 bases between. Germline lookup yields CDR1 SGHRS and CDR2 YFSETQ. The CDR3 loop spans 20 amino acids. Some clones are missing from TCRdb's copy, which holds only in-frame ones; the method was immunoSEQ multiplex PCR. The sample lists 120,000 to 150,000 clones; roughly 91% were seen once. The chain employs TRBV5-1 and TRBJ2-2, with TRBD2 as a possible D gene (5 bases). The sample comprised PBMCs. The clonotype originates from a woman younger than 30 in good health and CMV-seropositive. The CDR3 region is CASSLFLNGEGLPNTGELFF. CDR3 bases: TGCGCCAGCAGCTTGTTCCTCAATGGTGAGGGTTTGCCGAACACCGGGGAGCTGTTTTTT.